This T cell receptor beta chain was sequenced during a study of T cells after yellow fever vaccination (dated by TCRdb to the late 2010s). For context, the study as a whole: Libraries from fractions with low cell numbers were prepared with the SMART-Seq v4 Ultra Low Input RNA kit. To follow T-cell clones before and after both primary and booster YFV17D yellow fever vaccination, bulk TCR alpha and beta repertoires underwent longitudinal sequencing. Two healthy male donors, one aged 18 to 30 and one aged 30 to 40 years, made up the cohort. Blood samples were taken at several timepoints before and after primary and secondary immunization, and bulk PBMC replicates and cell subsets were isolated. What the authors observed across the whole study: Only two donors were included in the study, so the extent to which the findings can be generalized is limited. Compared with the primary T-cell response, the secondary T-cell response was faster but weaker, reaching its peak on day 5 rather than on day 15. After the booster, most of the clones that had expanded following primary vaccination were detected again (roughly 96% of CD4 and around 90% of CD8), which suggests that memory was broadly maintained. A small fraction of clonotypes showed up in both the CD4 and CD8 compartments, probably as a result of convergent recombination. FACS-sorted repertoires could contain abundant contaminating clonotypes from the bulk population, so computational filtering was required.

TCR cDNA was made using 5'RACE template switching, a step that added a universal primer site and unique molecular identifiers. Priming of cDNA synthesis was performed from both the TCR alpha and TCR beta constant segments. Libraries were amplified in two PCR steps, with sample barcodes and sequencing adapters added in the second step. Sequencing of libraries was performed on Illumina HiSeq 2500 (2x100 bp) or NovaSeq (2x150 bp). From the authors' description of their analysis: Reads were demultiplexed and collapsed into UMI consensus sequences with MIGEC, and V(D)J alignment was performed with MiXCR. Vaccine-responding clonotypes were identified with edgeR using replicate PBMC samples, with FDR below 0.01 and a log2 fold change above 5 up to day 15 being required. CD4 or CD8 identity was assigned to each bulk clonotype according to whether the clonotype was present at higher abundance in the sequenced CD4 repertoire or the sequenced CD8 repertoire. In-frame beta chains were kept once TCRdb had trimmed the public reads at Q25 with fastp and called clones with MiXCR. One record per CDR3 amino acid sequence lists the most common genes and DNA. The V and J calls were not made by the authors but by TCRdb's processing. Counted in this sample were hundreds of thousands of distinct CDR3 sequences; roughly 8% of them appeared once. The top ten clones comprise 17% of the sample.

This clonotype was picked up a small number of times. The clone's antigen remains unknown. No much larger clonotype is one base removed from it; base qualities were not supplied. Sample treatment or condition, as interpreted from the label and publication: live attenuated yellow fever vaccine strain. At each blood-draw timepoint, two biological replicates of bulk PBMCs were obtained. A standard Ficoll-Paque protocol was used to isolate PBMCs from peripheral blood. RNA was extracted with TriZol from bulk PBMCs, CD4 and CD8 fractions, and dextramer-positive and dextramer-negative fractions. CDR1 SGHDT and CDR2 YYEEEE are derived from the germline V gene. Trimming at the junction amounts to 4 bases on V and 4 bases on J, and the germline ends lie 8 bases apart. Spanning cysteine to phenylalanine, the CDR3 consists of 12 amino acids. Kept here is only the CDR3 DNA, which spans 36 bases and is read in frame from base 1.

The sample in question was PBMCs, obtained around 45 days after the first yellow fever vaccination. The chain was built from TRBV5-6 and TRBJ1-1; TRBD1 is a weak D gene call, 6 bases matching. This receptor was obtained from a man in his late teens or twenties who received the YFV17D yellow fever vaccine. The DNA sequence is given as TGTGCCAGCAGCACAGGGCCCACTGAAGCTTTCTTT. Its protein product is CASSTGPTEAFF.